Listed below are T cell receptor beta chains from one sample, sequenced in a study of T cells after yellow fever vaccination. TCRdb re-analysed the 5' RACE reads in MiXCR, keeping a single row per CDR3 protein. Here the sample spans 68,000 or so distinct CDR3 sequences, approximately 8% being singletons. This specimen consisted of CD8+ T cells sorted from PBMCs, obtained 15 days after the yellow fever booster vaccination. The origin of the receptors is a man between 25 and 39 years old who received the YFV17D yellow fever vaccine. Each CDR3 is given with its conserved first and last residue. A D gene is named only where the DNA matches it firmly. Not every row has a clone size; where given, it reads once, few, many or a size class.

>-|TRBJ1-3|many|TRBV29-1
CSVEDAGNTIYF
TGCAGCGTTGAGGACGCCGGAAACACCATATATTTT
>TRBD1|TRBJ2-5|many|TRBV5-1
CASSQLPTGEETQYF
TGCGCCAGCAGCCAACTCCCGACAGGGGAAGAGACCCAGTACTTC
>-|TRBJ2-1|few|TRBV13
CASSFGAVGSRDEQFF
TGTGCCAGCAGCTTTGGAGCTGTCGGGAGCAGGGATGAGCAGTTCTTC
>TRBD2|TRBJ2-7|few|TRBV5-4
CATTSGSYEQYF
TGTGCCACGACTAGCGGGAGCTACGAGCAGTACTTC
>TRBD2|TRBJ2-7|many|TRBV7-8
CASSLAGLAGHYEQYF
TGTGCCAGCAGCTTAGCTGGACTAGCGGGACACTACGAGCAGTACTTC
>TRBD2|TRBJ2-7|few|TRBV28
CASSSTSGSDSFEQYF
TGTGCCAGCAGTTCAACTAGCGGGAGTGATTCTTTCGAGCAGTACTTC
>-|TRBJ2-7|many|TRBV4-3
CASSQVRGYEQYF
TGCGCCAGCAGCCAAGTCCGAGGTTACGAGCAGTACTTC
>TRBD2|TRBJ2-7|many|TRBV5-5
CASSLYETSALLYEQYF
TGTGCCAGCAGCTTGTACGAGACTAGCGCGCTCCTCTACGAGCAGTACTTC
>-|TRBJ2-5|few|TRBV5-6
CASSPLGQGTGAQYF
TGTGCCAGCAGCCCTCTCGGGCAGGGGACCGGGGCCCAGTACTTC
>-|TRBJ2-1|many|TRBV12-3/TRBV12-4
CASSLTSSYNEQFF
TGTGCCAGCAGTCTGACTAGCTCCTACAATGAGCAGTTCTTC
>TRBD2|TRBJ2-7|many|TRBV28
CASTLAGAPYEQYF
TGTGCCAGCACCTTAGCGGGTGCGCCCTACGAGCAGTACTTC
>-|TRBJ2-7|many|TRBV7-2
CASSLNGLGEQYF
TGTGCCAGCAGCTTAAACGGTTTAGGCGAGCAGTACTTC
>-|TRBJ2-7|many|TRBV9
CASSVEPTYEQYF
TGTGCCAGCAGCGTAGAGCCAACCTACGAGCAGTACTTC
>TRBD2|TRBJ2-2|many|TRBV29-1
CSVVGLAGVGNTGELFF
TGCAGCGTCGTGGGACTAGCGGGAGTGGGCAACACCGGGGAGCTGTTTTTT
>TRBD1|TRBJ2-2|-|TRBV3-1
CATSQDRTGVGELFF
TGTGCCACCAGCCAAGATCGCACAGGGGTCGGGGAGCTGTTTTTT
>-|TRBJ2-2|many|TRBV29-1
CSGSKGLGTGELFF
TGCAGCGGTTCAAAGGGCCTTGGCACCGGGGAGCTGTTTTTT